This T cell receptor (beta chain) was identified during a study of identical twins (dated by TCRdb to about 2016). In the study overall: To test whether fetal clonotypes persist, the study used deep sequencing on TCR alpha and beta repertoires from monozygotic twins, unrelated adults of various ages, and cord blood. To rule out contamination, replicate twin experiments were performed at different times with different library preparation protocols.

This clonotype showed up just a few times. Its specific antigen is unknown. No base quality values were provided; no much bigger clone lies one nucleotide off. The method was 5' RACE. Sequencer: Illumina HiSeq 2000. A universal primer binding site was added through template switching, and the final cDNA carried a unique molecular identifier so that TCR cDNA molecules could be counted accurately. First-strand cDNA for TCR alpha and beta chains was synthesized from specific primers in the conserved constant-segment region. To control for contamination, each cDNA library was double barcoded with a SMART-Mk sample barcode plus Illumina barcodes. TruSeq adapter sequences, together with Illumina sample barcodes, were added in two successive PCR steps. TCR alpha and beta cDNA libraries were sequenced on the Illumina HiSeq platform with custom primers. From the authors' description of their analysis: MiGEC was used to process raw reads and extract unique molecular identifiers, and MiXCR was used to find CDR3 positions. Recombination models were inferred per individual with the repgenHMM and IGoR tools using an EM algorithm. Shared clonotypes were analyzed with the tcR package in R, and sharing was normalized by the product of cloneset sizes. Out-of-frame nonproductive sequences were analyzed to study raw recombination free of thymic and clonal selection effects. Using fastp trimming at Q25 and MiXCR clonotype assembly, TCRdb reanalyzed the public sequencing data and kept in-frame beta chains. CDR3 protein duplicates are merged, each entry listing the most common genes and DNA. The V and J calls follow TCRdb's processing rather than the paper's. The sample has 1.5 million to 2 million distinct CDR3 sequences on record, around 33% of them singletons. 0.25% to 0.3% of the sample lies in the top ten.

Taken from cysteine to phenylalanine, the CDR3 has 16 residues. Just the 48-base CDR3 DNA is kept, in frame starting at base 1. Between the V and J ends, shortened by 4 bases and 3 bases respectively, the junction contains 17 bases. Via the germline V gene (reference sequence), CDR1 is PRHDT and CDR2 FYEKMQ. The investigation overall reported the following: Abundant cord blood beta clonotypes had fewer insertions, young adult naive repertoires showed a similar but weaker trend, and memory repertoires showed no such trend. In beta out-of-frame sequences, excess twin sharing was weaker, because having fewer shared sequences lowered the signal-to-noise ratio. Invariant T cells such as MAIT and iNKT could partly confound zero-insertion analyses, though diverse VJ usage argued against this for most clonotypes. Conclusions relied on cross-sectional statistical analysis, since the same donors could not be followed over many years. Compared with coincidental sharing between unrelated individuals, an excess of low generation-probability sequences was observed among out-of-frame TCR alpha sequences shared between twins. In monozygotic twins, out-of-frame TCR alpha sharing was systematically underestimated by recombination models, although the models agreed with sharing between unrelated individuals.

Only healthy Caucasian donors were included. The receptor was derived from a newborn girl in good health. The chain is encoded by TRBV13 joined to TRBJ2-3; the D gene is not confidently resolved. The sample consisted of cord blood. The CDR3 region reads CASSYGALLRTDTQYF. The DNA sequence is TGTGCCAGCAGCTATGGAGCTCTCCTACGAACAGATACGCAGTATTTT.